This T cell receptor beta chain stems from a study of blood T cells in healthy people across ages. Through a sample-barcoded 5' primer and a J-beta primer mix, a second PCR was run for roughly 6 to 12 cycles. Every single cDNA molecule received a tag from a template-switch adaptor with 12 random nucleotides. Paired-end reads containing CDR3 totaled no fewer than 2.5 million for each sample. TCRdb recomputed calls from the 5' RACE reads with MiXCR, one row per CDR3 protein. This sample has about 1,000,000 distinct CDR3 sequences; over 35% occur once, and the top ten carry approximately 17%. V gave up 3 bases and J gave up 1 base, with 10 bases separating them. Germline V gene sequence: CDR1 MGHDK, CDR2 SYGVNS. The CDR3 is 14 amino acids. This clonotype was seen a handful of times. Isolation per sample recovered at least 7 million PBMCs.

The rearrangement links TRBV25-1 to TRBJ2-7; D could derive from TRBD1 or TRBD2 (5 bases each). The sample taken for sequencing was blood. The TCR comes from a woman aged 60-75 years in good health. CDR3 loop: CASSEGVKSYEQYF. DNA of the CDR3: TGTGCCAGCAGTGAGGGGGTAAAGTCCTACGAGCAGTACTTC.